The rows below give T cell receptor beta chains drawn from one sample of a study of T cells in tumors after PD-1 blockade. Here immunoSEQ multiplex PCR was the method, and the copy in TCRdb shows in-frame clones only, minus some. The sample carries about 63,000 clones, less than 85% recorded once. This sample comprised PBMCs, obtained after anti-PD-1 treatment. Receptors originate from a human donor with basal cell carcinoma. Both conserved end residues are part of each CDR3. D genes are given only for firm matches. Where a row states a size, it is once, few, many or the class of an expanded clone; other rows omit it.

>TRBV14|TRBJ1-6|TRBD1|few
CASSPTGTIYSPLHF
TGTGCCAGCAGCCCGACAGGGACTATTTATTCACCCCTCCACTTT
>TRBV13|TRBJ1-1|-|-
CASSLGVNTEAFF
TGTGCCAGCAGCTTAGGAGTGAACACTGAAGCTTTCTTT
>TRBV30|TRBJ1-2|-|-
CAWSVRSQVLYGYTF
TGTGCCTGGAGTGTACGATCTCAGGTTCTCTATGGCTACACCTTC
>TRBV3-1/TRBV3-2|TRBJ1-6|-|-
CASSQGIWDSPLHF
TGTGCCAGCAGCCAAGGTATTTGGGATTCACCCCTCCACTTT
>TRBV7-9|TRBJ1-3|TRBD1|few
CASSLATGVAGNTIYF
TGTGCCAGCAGCTTAGCGACAGGGGTGGCTGGAAACACCATATATTTT
>TRBV28|TRBJ1-1|TRBD1|medium-sized
CASSLAGGNEAFF
TGTGCCAGCAGTTTGGCAGGGGGCAATGAAGCTTTCTTT
>TRBV12-3/TRBV12-4|TRBJ1-2|TRBD1|-
CASTLTGSHGYTF
TGTGCCAGCACCTTGACAGGGTCACATGGCTACACCTTC
>TRBV3-1/TRBV3-2|TRBJ1-5|-|-
CASSQVGVGGPQHF
TGTGCCAGCAGCCAAGTGGGGGTGGGAGGGCCCCAGCATTTT
>TRBV27|TRBJ2-7|-|-
CASSLDGGSSSYEQYF
TGTGCCAGCAGTTTAGACGGCGGATCAAGCTCCTACGAGCAGTACTTC
>TRBV3-1/TRBV3-2|TRBJ2-1|TRBD2|once
CASSQDLLAGTYNEQFF
TGTGCCAGCAGCCAAGATCTCCTAGCGGGGACGTACAATGAGCAGTTCTTC
>TRBV30|TRBJ2-6|-|-
CAWSAGFSRAGANVLTF
TGTGCCTGGAGTGCCGGGTTTTCAAGGGCTGGGGCCAACGTCCTGACTTTC
>TRBV14|TRBJ1-3|-|-
CASSQYAGSSGNTIYF
TGTGCCAGCAGCCAATATGCAGGGAGCTCTGGAAACACCATATATTTT